This TCR beta chain was sequenced for a study of cytomegalovirus exposure and HLA in healthy donors. The primer mix had 60 Vbeta and 13 Jbeta primers. Profiling relied on immunoSEQ multiplex PCR, and the TCRdb table lists in-frame clones only, not all of them. The sample contains a few hundred thousand clones, over 65% of which appear only once. As to this clone: Its antigen is not identified.

Study results and caveats: Sequencing likely generated an artifact that appeared as a cluster of highly shared sequence variants. Reports state that TCR beta sequences accurately predicted most subjects' HLA-A and HLA-B alleles.

CDR1 and CDR2 (germline): LNHDA, SQIVND (reference sequence). V was pared by 4 bases and J by 0 bases, with 19 bases between. The CDR3 covers 17 residues. The specimen sequenced was PBMCs. This receptor was obtained from a man aged 35-49 years in good health and CMV-seronegative. J is TRBJ2-7 and V is TRBV19; maybe TRBD1 (5 bases). Here the CDR3 reads CASSTLQGQGSSYEQYF. The CDR3 DNA reads as TGTGCCAGTAGTACACTCCAAGGGCAGGGAAGCTCCTACGAGCAGTACTTC.